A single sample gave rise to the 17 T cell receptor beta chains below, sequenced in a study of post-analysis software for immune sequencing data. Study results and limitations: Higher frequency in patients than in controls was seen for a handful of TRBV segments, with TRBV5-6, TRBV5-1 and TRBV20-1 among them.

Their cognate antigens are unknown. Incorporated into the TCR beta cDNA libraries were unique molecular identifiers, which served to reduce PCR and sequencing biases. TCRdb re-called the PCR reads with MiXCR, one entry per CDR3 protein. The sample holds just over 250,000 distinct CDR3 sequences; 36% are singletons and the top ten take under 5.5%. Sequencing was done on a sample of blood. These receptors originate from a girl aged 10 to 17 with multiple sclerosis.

CDR3 in amino acids: CASSLGGGQGDTQYF. Written as DNA, the CDR3 is TGTGCCAGCAGCTTAGGGGGAGGACAGGGAGATACGCAGTATTTT. J is TRBJ2-3 and V is TRBV13, with TRBD1 matching 8 bases. The germline gives CDR1 PRHDT, CDR2 FYEKMQ (reference sequence). The CDR3 covers 15 residues. Germline trimming cut 0 bases from V and 5 bases from J; bases unmatched to any gene: 4.

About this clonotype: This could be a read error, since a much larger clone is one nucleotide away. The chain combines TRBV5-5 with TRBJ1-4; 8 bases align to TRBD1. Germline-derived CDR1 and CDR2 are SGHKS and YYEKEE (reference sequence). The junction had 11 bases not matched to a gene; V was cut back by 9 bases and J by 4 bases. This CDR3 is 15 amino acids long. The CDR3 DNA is TGTGCCAACAGTCTTGACAGGGGCCGTAATGAAAAACTGTTTTTT. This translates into CANSLDRGRNEKLFF.

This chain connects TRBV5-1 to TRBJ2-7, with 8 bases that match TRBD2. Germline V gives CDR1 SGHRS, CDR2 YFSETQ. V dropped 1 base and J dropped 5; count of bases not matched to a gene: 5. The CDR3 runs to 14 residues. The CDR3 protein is CASSLLSGNNEQYF. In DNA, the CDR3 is TGCGCCAGCAGCTTGCTTAGCGGGAACAACGAGCAGTACTTC.

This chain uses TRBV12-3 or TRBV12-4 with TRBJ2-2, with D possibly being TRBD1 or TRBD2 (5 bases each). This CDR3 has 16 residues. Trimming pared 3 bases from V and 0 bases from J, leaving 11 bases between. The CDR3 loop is CASSFRGSANTGELFF. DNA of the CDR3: TGTGCCAGCAGTTTCCGGGGCAGCGCGAACACCGGGGAGCTGTTTTTT.

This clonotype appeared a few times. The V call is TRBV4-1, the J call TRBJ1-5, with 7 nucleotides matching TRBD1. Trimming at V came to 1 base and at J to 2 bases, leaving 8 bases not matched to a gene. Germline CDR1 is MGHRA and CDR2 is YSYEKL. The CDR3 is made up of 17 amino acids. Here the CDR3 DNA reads TGCGCCAGCAGCCAAGCTCTGACAGGGAACCGCAATCAGCCCCAGCATTTT. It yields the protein CASSQALTGNRNQPQHF.

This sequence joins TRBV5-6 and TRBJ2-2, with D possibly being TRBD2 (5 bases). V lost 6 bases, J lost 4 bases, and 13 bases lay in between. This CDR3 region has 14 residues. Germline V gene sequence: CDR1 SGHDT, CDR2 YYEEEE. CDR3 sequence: CASNVRAGTGELFF. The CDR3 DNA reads TGTGCCAGCAACGTGAGGGCAGGCACCGGGGAGCTGTTTTTT.

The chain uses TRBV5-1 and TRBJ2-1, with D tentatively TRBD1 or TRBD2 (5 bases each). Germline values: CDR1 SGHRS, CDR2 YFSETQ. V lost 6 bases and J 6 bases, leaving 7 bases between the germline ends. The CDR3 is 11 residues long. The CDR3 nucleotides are TGCGCCAGCAATGGGGGCAATGAGCAGTTCTTC. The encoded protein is CASNGGNEQFF.

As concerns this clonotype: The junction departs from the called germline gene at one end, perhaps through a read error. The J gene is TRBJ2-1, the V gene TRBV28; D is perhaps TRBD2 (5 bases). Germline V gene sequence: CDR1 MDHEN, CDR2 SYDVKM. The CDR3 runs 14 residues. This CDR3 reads CAGASGSSYNVQFF. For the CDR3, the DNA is TGTGCCGGTGCGAGCGGTAGCTCCTACAATGTGCAGTTCTTC.

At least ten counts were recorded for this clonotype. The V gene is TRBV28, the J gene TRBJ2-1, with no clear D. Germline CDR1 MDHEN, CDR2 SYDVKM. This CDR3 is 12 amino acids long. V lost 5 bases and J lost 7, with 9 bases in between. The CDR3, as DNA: TGTGCCAGCAGTCCCGTTTTTAATGAGCAGTTCTTC. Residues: CASSPVFNEQFF.

The CDR3 is CSVEGRYHNEQFF. CDR3 in DNA: TGCAGCGTTGAAGGCCGGTACCACAATGAGCAGTTCTTC. The V call is TRBV29-1, the J call TRBJ2-1; the D is unclear. In germline, CDR1 is SQVTM, CDR2 ANQGSEA. The CDR3 is 13 amino acids. Trimming took off 1 base at V and 5 bases at J, with 9 bases between the two ends.

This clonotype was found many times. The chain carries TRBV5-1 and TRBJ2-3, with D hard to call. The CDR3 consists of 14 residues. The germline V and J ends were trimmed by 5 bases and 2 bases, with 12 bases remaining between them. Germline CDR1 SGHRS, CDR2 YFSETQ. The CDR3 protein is CASSTAQYTDTQYF. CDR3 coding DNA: TGCGCCAGCAGTACTGCACAGTACACAGATACGCAGTATTTT.

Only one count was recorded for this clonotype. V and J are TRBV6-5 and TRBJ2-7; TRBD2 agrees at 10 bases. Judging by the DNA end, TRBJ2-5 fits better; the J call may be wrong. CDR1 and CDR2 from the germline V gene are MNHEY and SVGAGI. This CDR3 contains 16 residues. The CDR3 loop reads CASSLLSSGGKETQYF. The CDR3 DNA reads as TGTGCCAGCAGTTTGTTGAGTAGCGGGGGGAAAGAGACCCAGTACTTC.

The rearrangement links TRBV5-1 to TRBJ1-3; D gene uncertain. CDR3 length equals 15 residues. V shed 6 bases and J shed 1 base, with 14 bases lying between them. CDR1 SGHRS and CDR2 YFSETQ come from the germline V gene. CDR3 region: CASTPAGASGNTIYF. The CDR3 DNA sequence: TGCGCCAGCACCCCGGCAGGAGCGTCTGGAAACACCATATATTTT. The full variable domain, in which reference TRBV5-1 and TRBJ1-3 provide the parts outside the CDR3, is KAGVTQTPRYLIKTRGQQVTLSCSPISGHRSVSWYQQTPGQGLQFLFEYFSETQRNKGNFPGRFSGRQFSNSRSEMNVSTLELGDSALYLCASTPAGASGNTIYFGEGSWLTVV.

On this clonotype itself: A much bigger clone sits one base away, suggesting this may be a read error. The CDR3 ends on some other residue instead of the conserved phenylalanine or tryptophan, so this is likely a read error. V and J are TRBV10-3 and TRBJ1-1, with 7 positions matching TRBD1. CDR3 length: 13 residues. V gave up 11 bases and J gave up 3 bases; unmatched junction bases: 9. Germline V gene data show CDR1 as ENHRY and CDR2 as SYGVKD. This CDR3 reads CAVGQAGDTEAFI. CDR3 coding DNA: TGTGCCGTCGGACAGGCCGGGGACACTGAAGCTTTCATT.

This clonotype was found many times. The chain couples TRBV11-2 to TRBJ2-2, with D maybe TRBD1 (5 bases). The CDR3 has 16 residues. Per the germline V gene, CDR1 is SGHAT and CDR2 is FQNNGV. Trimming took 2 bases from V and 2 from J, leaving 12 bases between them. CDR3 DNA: TGTGCCAGCAGCTTATTGGGGCCTATTAACACCGGGGAGCTGTTTTTT. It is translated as CASSLLGPINTGELFF.

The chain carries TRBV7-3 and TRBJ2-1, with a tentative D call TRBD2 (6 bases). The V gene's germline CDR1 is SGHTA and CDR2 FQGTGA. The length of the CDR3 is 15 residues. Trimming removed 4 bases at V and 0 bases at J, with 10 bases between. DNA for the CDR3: TGTGCCAGCAGCTCGGACTACCTCTCCTACAATGAGCAGTTCTTC. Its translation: CASSSDYLSYNEQFF.

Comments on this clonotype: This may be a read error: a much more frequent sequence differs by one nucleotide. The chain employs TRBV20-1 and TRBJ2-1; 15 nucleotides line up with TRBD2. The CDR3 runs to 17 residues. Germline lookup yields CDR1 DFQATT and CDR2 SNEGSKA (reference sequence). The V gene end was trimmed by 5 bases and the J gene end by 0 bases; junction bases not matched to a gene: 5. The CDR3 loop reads CSAAGLAGGTSYNEQFF. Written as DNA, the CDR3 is TGCAGTGCTGCGGGACTAGCGGGAGGTACCTCCTACAATGAGCAGTTCTTC.